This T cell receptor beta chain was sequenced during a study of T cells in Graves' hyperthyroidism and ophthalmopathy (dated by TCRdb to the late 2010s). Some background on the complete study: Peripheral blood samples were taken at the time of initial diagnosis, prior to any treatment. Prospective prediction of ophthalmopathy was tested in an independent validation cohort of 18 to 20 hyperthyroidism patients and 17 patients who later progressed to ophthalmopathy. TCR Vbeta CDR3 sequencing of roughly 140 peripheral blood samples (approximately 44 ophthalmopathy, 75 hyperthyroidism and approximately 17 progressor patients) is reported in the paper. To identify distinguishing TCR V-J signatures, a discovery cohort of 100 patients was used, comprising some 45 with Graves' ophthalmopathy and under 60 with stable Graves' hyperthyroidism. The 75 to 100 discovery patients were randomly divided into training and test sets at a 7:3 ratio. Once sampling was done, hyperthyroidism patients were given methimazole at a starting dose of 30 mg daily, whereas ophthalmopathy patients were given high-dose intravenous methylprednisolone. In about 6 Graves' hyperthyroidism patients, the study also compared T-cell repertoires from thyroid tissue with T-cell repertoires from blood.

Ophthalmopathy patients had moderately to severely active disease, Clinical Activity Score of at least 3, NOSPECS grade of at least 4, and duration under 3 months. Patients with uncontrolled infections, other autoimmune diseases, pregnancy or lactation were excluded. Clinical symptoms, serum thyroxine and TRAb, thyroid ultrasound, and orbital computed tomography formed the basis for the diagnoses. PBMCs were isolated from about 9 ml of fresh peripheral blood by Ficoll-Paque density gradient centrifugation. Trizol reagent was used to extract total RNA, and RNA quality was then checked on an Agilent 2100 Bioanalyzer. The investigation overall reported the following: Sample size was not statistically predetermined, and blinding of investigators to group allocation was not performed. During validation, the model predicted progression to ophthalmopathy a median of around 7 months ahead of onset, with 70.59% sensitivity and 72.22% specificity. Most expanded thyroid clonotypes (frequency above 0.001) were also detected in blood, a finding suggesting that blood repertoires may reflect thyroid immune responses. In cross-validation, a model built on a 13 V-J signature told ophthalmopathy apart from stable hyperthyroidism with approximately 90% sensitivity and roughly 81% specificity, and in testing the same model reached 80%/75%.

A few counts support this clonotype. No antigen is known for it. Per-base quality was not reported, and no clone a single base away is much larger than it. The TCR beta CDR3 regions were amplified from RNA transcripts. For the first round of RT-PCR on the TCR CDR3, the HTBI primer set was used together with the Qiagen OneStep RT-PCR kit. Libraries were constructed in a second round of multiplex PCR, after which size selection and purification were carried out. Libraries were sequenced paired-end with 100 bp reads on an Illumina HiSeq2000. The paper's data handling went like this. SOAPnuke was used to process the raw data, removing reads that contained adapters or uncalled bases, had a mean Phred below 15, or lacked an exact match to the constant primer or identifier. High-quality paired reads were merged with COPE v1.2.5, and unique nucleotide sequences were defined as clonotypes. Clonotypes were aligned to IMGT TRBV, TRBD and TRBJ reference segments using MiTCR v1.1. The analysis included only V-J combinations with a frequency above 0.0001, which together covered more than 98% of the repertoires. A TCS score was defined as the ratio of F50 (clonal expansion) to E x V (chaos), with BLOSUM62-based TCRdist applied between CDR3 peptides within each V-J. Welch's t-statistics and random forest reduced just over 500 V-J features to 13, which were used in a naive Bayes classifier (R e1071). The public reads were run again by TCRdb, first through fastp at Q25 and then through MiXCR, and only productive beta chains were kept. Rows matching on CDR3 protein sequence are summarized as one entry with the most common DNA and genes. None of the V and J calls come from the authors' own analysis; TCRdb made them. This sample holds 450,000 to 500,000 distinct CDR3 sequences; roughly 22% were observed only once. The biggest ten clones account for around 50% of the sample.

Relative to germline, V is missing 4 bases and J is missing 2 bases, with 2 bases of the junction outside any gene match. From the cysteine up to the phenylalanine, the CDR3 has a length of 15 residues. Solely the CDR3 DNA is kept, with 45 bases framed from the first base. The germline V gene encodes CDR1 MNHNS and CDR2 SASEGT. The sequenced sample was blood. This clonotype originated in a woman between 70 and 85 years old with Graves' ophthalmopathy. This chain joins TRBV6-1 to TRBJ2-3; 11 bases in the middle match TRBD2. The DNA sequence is TGTGCCAGCAGTGCACTAGCGGGGGACACAGATACGCAGTATTTT. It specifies CASSALAGDTDTQYF.